The rows below give T cell receptor beta chains drawn from one sample of a study of beta chain features in type 1 diabetes. Repertoires were generated with immunoSEQ multiplex PCR, while TCRdb's copy carries only in-frame clones and drops some. The sample holds 900,000 or so clones, about a sixth seen once. Sequencing was done on a sample of naive CD4+ T cells from blood. The source is a woman under 30 in good health. Both conserved end residues are part of each CDR3. Fields, in order: V gene, D gene, clone size, J gene, CDR3 protein, CDR3 DNA. The D gene is left open where the match is weak. The size entry is marked missing in some rows and otherwise reads once, few, many or a size class.

TRBV11-2,TRBD2,few,TRBJ2-1,CASSLRSGRWNEQFF,TGTGCCAGCAGCTTAAGAAGCGGGAGATGGAATGAGCAGTTCTTC
TRBV7-2,TRBD2,few,TRBJ2-2,CASSLALVLAANTGELFF,TGTGCCAGCAGCTTAGCGCTTGTGCTAGCGGCGAACACCGGGGAGCTGTTTTTT
TRBV18,.,few,TRBJ2-7,CASSPSVGDEQYF,TGTGCCAGCTCACCATCGGTCGGCGACGAGCAGTACTTC
TRBV18,TRBD2,.,TRBJ2-5,CASSPRTSGAGETQYF,TGTGCCAGCTCACCTCGGACTAGCGGGGCGGGAGAGACCCAGTACTTC
TRBV19,.,few,TRBJ2-3,CASRTGPRFDTQYF,TGTGCCAGTAGGACTGGACCCCGATTCGATACGCAGTATTTT
TRBV29-1,.,few,TRBJ2-5,CSVKGTSPETQYF,TGCAGCGTTAAGGGTACTAGCCCCGAGACCCAGTACTTC
TRBV7-3,.,.,TRBJ2-1,CASSFDLYNEQFF,TGTGCCAGCAGCTTTGACCTTTACAATGAGCAGTTCTTC
TRBV6-6,TRBD2,.,TRBJ2-7,CASSMLAGDSYEQYF,TGTGCCAGCAGCATGTTAGCGGGTGACTCCTACGAGCAGTACTTC
TRBV15,TRBD2,few,TRBJ2-7,CATSGQLAGRYEQYF,TGTGCCACCAGCGGACAACTAGCGGGAAGGTACGAGCAGTACTTC
TRBV29-1,TRBD2,.,TRBJ2-1,CSVDVLAGAFGEQFF,TGCAGCGTTGATGTACTAGCGGGAGCTTTCGGTGAGCAGTTCTTC
TRBV5-4,TRBD2,few,TRBJ2-5,CASSYLTTGLARETQYF,TGTGCCAGCAGCTACCTAACGACGGGACTAGCGCGAGAGACCCAGTACTTC
TRBV2,.,.,TRBJ2-5,CASNGGLGETQYF,TGTGCCAGCAATGGGGGGCTGGGGGAGACCCAGTACTTC
TRBV4-2,.,.,TRBJ1-2,CASSQDLGRVNYGYTF,TGTGCCAGCAGCCAAGATTTAGGCAGGGTGAACTATGGCTACACCTTC
TRBV6-6,.,.,TRBJ2-7,CASSYSGASGEQYF,TGTGCCAGCAGTTACTCGGGGGCCTCGGGCGAGCAGTACTTC
TRBV4-1,TRBD2,.,TRBJ2-1,CASSQDRTSGRANDNEQFF,TGCGCCAGCAGCCAAGATAGGACTAGCGGGAGGGCCAATGATAATGAGCAGTTCTTC
TRBV7-8,.,.,TRBJ1-1,CASSLGLRTEAFF,TGTGCCAGCAGCCTCGGGTTACGGACTGAAGCTTTCTTT
TRBV7-2,.,few,TRBJ2-3,CASSPRLGDTQYF,TGTGCCAGCAGCCCTCGTTTGGGGGATACGCAGTATTTT
TRBV28,TRBD2,few,TRBJ2-1,CASSLPGTSGINEQFF,TGTGCCAGCAGTTTACCCGGGACTAGCGGGATCAATGAGCAGTTCTTC
TRBV15,.,.,TRBJ2-7,CATSRAEFYEQYF,TGTGCCACCAGCAGAGCCGAGTTCTACGAGCAGTACTTC
TRBV5-4,.,.,TRBJ2-5,CASSRATDRGETQYF,TGTGCCAGCAGCCGGGCGACCGACCGGGGAGAGACCCAGTACTTC
TRBV23-1,.,.,TRBJ2-7,CASSQTTLAYEQYF,TGCGCCAGCAGCCAAACTACACTTGCCTACGAGCAGTACTTC